This T cell receptor (beta chain) appears in the sequencing data of a study of molecular identifiers for immune sequencing clone quantification. Study background: Naive CD8 cell RNA, from 20,000 or 100,000 cells, was split five ways in replicates, with four sequenced. Study conclusions and caveats: The study found clones above 20 RNA copies held over 97% of effector molecules and under 1% in naive cells. Because of identical TCR molecules sharing a barcode, sizes of highly expanded clones could be underestimated.

TCRdb recomputed calls from the PCR reads with MiXCR, one row per CDR3 protein. The sample lists 600,000 to 650,000 distinct CDR3 sequences; just under 20% were seen once. Germline V CDR1 and CDR2: SGHAT, FQNNGV. The length of the CDR3 is 12 residues. Comment on this clonotype: Its antigen remains unidentified. A single base separates this from a much larger clone, so it may be a read error.

Sequencing used naive CD8+ T cells from blood, with Jurkat cell RNA spiked in. This sample's subset: FACS-sorted CD8+CD4-CCR7+CD45RA+ naive T cells. This receptor was obtained from a human donor in good health. Some libraries in this study had Jurkat cell RNA spiked in. The chain recombines TRBV11-2 with TRBJ2-7; tentatively, D is TRBD1 or TRBD2 (5 bases each). CDR3 in amino acids: CTSSLAGTEQYF. DNA of the CDR3: TGTACCAGCAGCTTGGCTGGGACCGAGCAGTACTTC.